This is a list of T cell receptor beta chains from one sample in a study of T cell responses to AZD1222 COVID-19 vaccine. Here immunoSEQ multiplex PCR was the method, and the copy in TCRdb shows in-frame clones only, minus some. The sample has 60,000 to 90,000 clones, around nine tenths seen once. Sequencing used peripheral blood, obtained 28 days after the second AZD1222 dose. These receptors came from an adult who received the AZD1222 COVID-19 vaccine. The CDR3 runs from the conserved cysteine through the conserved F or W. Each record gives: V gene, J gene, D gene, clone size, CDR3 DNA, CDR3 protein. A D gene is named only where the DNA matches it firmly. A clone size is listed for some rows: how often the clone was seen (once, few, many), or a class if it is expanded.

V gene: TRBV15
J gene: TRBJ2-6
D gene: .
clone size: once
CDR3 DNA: TGTGCCACCAGCAGATCGCTCCCATATCTGCTACACTCTGGGGCCAACGTCCTGACTTTC
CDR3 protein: CATSRSLPYLLHSGANVLTF

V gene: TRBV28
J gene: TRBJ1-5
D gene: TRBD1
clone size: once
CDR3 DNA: TGTGCCAGCACCCCTAGTGGACAGGTCTGGCAGCCCCAGCATTTT
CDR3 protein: CASTPSGQVWQPQHF

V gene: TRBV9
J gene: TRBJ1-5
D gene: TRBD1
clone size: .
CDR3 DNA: TGTGCCAGCAGCCCGGGGACAGGTGGCAATCAGCCCCAGCATTTT
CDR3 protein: CASSPGTGGNQPQHF

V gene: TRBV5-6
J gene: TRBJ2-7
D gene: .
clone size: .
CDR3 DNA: TGTGCCAGCAGCTTCGGGCTTTACGAGCAGTACTTC
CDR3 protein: CASSFGLYEQYF

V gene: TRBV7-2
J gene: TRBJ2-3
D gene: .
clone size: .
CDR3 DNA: TGTGCCAGCAGCTTAGACAGGGCCACAGATACGCAGTATTTT
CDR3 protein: CASSLDRATDTQYF

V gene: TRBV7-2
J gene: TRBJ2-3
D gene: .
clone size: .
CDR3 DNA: TGTGCCAGCAGCTTTGACACTCAGGGGACAGATACGCAGTATTTT
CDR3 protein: CASSFDTQGTDTQYF

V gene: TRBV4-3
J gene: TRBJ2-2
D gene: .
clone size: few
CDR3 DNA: TGCGCCAGCAGCCAAGGAGGTTCAGGGGCGGACACCGGGGAGCTGTTTTTT
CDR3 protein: CASSQGGSGADTGELFF

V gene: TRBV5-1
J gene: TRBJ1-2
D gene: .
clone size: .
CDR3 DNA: TGCGCCAGCAGCTTGGAATCGGACGTCAGGAGGTTCTATGGCTACACCTTC
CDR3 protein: CASSLESDVRRFYGYTF

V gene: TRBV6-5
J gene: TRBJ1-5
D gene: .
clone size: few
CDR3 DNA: TGTGCCAGCAACGACGCGGGAGGGAATCAGCCCCAGCATTTT
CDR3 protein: CASNDAGGNQPQHF

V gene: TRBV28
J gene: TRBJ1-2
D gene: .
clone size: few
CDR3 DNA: TGTGCCAGCAGTTCGCGGGGCAGTGTTGGTTATGGCTACACCTTC
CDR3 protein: CASSSRGSVGYGYTF

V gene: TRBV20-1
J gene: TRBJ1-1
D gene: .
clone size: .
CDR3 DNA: TGCAGTGCTAGTTCGGGGAGCAGAAATTGGGGCACTGAAGCTTTCTTT
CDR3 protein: CSASSGSRNWGTEAFF

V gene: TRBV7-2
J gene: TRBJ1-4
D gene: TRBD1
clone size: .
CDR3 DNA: TGTGCCAGCAGCACCGGACAGGCCACTAATGAAAAACTGTTTTTT
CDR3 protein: CASSTGQATNEKLFF

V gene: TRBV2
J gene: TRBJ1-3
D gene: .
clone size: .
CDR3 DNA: TGTGCCAGCAGCCCATTGGGGGAAAGAGGCACCATATATTTT
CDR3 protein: CASSPLGERGTIYF

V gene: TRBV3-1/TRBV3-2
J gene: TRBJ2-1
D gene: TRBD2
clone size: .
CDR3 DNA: TGTGCCAGCAGCCACGGGGGGGCCCCCTACAATGAGCAGTTCTTC
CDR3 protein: CASSHGGAPYNEQFF

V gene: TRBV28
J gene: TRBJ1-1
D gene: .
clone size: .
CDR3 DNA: TGTGCCAGCAGCCGCCGAGGGTACATGAACACTGAAGCTTTCTTT
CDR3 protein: CASSRRGYMNTEAFF

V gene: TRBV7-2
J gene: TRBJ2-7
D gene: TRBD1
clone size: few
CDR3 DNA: TGTGCCAGCAGCTCGGTAGTACAGGGGAACGAGCAGTACTTC
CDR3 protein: CASSSVVQGNEQYF

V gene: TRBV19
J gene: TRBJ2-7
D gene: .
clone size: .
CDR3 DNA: TGTGCCAGTAGTATAGTTGGGGGACCCTACGAGCAGTACTTC
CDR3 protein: CASSIVGGPYEQYF

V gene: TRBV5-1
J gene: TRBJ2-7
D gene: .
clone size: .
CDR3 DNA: TGCGCCAGCAACTCAGGGGACTTGGGTTACTACGAGCAGTACTTC
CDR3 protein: CASNSGDLGYYEQYF

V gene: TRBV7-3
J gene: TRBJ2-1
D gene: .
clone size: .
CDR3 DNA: TGTGCCAGCAGCAACTTCATGGGGGAGCAGTTCTTC
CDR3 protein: CASSNFMGEQFF

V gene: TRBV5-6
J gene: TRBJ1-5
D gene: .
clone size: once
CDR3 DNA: TGTGCCAGCAGCTTCCTTGGACAGCCCCAGCATTTT
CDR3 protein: CASSFLGQPQHF

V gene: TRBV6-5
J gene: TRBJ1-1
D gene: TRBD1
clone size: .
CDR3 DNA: TGTGCCAGCAGTTATTCATTCGGGACAGGGCTCGTAGCTTTCTTT
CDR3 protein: CASSYSFGTGLVAFF

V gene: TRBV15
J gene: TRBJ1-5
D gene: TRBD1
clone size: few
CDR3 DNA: TGTGCCACCAGCAGATCCCGGGACAGTAATCAGCCCCAGCATTTT
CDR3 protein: CATSRSRDSNQPQHF

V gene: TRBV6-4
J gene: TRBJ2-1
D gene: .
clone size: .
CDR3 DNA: TGTGCCAGCAGTGACTCAGGCGCTACTTCCTACAATGAGCAGTTCTTC
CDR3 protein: CASSDSGATSYNEQFF

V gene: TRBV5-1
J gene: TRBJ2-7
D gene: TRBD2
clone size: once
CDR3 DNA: TGCGCCAGCAGCCCCTCCAGCGGGGGGATCTCCTACGAGCAGTACTTC
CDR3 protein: CASSPSSGGISYEQYF

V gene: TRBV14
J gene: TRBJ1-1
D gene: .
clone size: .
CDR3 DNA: TGTGCCAGCAGCCAAGTATGGAACACTGAAGCTTTCTTT
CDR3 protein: CASSQVWNTEAFF

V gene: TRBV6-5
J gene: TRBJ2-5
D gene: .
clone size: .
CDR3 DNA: TGTGCCAGCAGTTACGGGGGTTATGAGACCCAGTACTTC
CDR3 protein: CASSYGGYETQYF

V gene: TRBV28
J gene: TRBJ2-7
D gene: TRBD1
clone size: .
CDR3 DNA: TGTGCCAGCAGGGGGACAGGGGGCAGCTACGAGCAGTACTTC
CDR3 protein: CASRGTGGSYEQYF

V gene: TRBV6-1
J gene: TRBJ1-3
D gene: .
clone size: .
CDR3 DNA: TGTGCCAGCAGTGCCCAACACAACAGGATCTCTGGAAACACCATATATTTT
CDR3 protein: CASSAQHNRISGNTIYF

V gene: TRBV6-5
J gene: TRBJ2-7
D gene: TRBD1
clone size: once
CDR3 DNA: TGTGCCAGCAGTTATCCACAGGGGGTAAAATACGAGCAGTACTTC
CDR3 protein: CASSYPQGVKYEQYF

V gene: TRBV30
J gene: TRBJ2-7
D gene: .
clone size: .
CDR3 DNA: TGTGCCTGGAGCATAAAGCAGTCCTACGAGCAGTACTTC
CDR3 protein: CAWSIKQSYEQYF

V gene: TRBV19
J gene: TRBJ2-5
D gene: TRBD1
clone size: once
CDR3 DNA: TGTGCCAGTAGGGGGACAGGGACTCCCCAAGAGACCCAGTACTTC
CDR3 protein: CASRGTGTPQETQYF

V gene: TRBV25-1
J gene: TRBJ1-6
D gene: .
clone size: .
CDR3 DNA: TGTGCCAGCAGTGGAGACAGTCATTCACCCCTCCACTTT
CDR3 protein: CASSGDSHSPLHF

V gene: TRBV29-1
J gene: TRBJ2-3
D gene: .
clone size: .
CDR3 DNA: TGCAGCGTTGAAGTACAGGGACTCACAGATACGCAGTATTTT
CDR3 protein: CSVEVQGLTDTQYF

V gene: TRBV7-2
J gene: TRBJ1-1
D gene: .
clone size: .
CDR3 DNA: TGTGCCAGCAGCTTAACATTCACTGAAGCTTTCTTT
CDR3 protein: CASSLTFTEAFF

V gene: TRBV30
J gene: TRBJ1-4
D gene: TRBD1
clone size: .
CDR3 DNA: TGTGCCTGGAGTTTGGGACAGGGTATTCGTGAAAAACTGTTTTTT
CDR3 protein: CAWSLGQGIREKLFF

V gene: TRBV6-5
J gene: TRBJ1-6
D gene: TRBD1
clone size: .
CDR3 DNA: TGTGCCAGCACCGACGGACAGGGGGATTATTCACCCCTCCACTTT
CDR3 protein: CASTDGQGDYSPLHF

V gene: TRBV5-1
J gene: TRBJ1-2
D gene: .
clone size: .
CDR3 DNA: TGCGCCAGCAGCTTGGCCGGGACGGTGGGTACTAACAGCTATGGCTACACCTTC
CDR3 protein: CASSLAGTVGTNSYGYTF

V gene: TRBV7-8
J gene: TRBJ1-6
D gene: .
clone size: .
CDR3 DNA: TGTGCCAGCAGCGAAGAACATCCAGTCTCCTATAATTCACCCCTCCACTTT
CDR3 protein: CASSEEHPVSYNSPLHF

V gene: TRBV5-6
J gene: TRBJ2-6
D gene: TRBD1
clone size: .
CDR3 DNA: TGTGCCAGCAACCTTCTACAGGGGGGGGCCAACGTCCTGACTTTC
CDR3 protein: CASNLLQGGANVLTF

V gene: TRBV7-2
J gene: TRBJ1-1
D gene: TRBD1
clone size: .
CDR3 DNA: TGTGCCAGCAGGCAGGGGGTGAACACTGAAGCTTTCTTT
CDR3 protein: CASRQGVNTEAFF

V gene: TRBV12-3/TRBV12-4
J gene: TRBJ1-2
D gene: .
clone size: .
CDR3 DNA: TGTGCCAGCAGTTTGAGGGGTAACTATGGCTACACCTTC
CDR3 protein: CASSLRGNYGYTF

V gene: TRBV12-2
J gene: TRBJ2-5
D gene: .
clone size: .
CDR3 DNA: TGTGCAAGTCGCTTCACTTTAGGACTAGCGGGGGGGCCAGTGGGAGAGACCCAGTACTTC
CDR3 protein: CASRFTLGLAGGPVGETQYF

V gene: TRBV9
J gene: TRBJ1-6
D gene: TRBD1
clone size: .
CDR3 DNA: TGTGCCAGCAGCCAGACAGGGACCAATTCACCCCTCCACTTT
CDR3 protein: CASSQTGTNSPLHF

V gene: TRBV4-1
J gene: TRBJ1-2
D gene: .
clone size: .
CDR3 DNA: TGCGCCAGCAGCCAAGTACAGAGCTATGGCTACACCTTC
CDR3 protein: CASSQVQSYGYTF

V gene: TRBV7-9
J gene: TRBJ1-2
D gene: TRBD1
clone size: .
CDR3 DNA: TGTGCCAGCAGCCTCACCGGGACAGGGGATCGTGCTAACTATGGCTACACCTTC
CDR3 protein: CASSLTGTGDRANYGYTF

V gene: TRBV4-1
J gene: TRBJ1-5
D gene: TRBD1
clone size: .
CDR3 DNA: TGCGCCAGCAGCCAGGAAACAGGGGCGACCATCCAGCCCCAGCATTTT
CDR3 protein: CASSQETGATIQPQHF

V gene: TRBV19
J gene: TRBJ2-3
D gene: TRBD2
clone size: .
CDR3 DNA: TGTGCCAGTAGTAAGGGACTAGCGATAAGCACAGATACGCAGTATTTT
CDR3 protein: CASSKGLAISTDTQYF

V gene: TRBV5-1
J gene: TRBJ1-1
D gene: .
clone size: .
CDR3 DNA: TGCGCCAGCAGCCCGGCCAATACGGGGGAAGCTTTCTTT
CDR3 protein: CASSPANTGEAFF

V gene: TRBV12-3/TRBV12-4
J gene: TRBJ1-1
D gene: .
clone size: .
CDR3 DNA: TGTGCCAGCACCCCCCGAGGAGCCACTGAAGCTTTCTTT
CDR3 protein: CASTPRGATEAFF

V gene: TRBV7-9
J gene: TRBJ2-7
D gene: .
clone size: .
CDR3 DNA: TGTGCCAGCAGCTCACAGGGCTACGAGCAGTACTTC
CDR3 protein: CASSSQGYEQYF

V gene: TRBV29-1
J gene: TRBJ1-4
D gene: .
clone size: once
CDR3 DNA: TGCAGCGTTGGAGGCGACCATGAAAAACTGTTTTTT
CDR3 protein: CSVGGDHEKLFF